The 16 T cell receptor beta chains below were found in one sample sequenced in a study of T-cell reconstitution after alpha-beta-depleted transplantation in children. The authors prepared the TCRbeta library with unique molecular identifiers. TCRdb processed the PCR reads anew with MiXCR; each CDR3 protein has one entry. The table has some 600,000 distinct CDR3 sequences, about an eighth seen once; the top ten hold approximately 2%. Material: PBMCs, mostly from graft donor cells, obtained 360 days after TCRalphabeta/CD19-depleted stem cell transplant. Receptors originate from a male patient under 18 who had a stem cell transplant for acute myeloid leukemia, so the T cells may come from the graft donor.

The sample holds a few counts of this clonotype. J is TRBJ2-2 and V is TRBV24-1; 11 bases fit TRBD2. The CDR3 loop spans 16 amino acids. Germline values: CDR1 KGHDR, CDR2 SFDVKD. J gave up 7 bases and V 5 bases, and 8 bases lay outside the gene matches. This chain's CDR3 is CATSAETSGIGGELFF. The CDR3 DNA is TGTGCCACCAGTGCCGAGACTAGCGGGATTGGCGGGGAGCTGTTTTTT.

This clonotype came up a few times. J is TRBJ2-1 and V is TRBV7-3; perhaps TRBD1 as D (6 bases). Germline V CDR1 and CDR2: SGHTA, FQGTGA. Trimming cost V 3 bases and J 6 bases, with 15 bases left between them. CDR3 length equals 15 residues. The CDR3 nucleotides read TGTGCCAGCAGCTTTGCCAGGGGTGGGGGCAATGAGCAGTTCTTC. Protein: CASSFARGGGNEQFF.

CDR3 loop: CASSQTPGQGFIGYTF. The CDR3 nucleotides read TGCGCCAGCAGCCAGACTCCGGGACAGGGCTTTATTGGCTACACCTTC. The chain recombines TRBV4-3 with TRBJ1-2; the match to TRBD1 covers 9 bases. V trimming: 3 bases; J trimming: 7 bases; junction bases outside the gene matches: 12. Germline values: CDR1 LGHNA, CDR2 YSLEER. The CDR3 has 16 residues.

Ten or more counts support this clonotype. This chain links TRBV5-5 with TRBJ2-2; no firm D call. The V gene lost 3 bases and the J gene lost 5 bases, with 5 bases spanning the gap. The CDR3 loop spans 12 amino acids. CDR1 and CDR2 (germline): SGHKS, YYEKEE (reference sequence). The CDR3 sequence: CASSSRTGELFF. In nucleotides, the CDR3 is TGTGCCAGCAGCTCTAGAACCGGGGAGCTGTTTTTT. The variable domain in full, completed from reference TRBV5-5 and TRBJ2-2, reads DAGVTQSPTHLIKTRGQQVTLRCSPISGHKSVSWYQQVLGQGPQFIFQYYEKEERGRGNFPDRFSARQFPNYSSELNVNALLLGDSALYLCASSSRTGELFFGEGSRLTVL.

This clonotype was recorded a few times. The CDR3 protein is CASSPLRGGGGKNTEAFF. CDR3 sequence (DNA): TGTGCCAGCTCACCACTCCGGGGGGGCGGAGGTAAGAACACTGAAGCTTTCTTT. The gene calls are TRBV18 and TRBJ1-1; D is perhaps TRBD1 (6 bases). V dropped 1 base and J dropped 1 base, with 19 bases sitting between them. Germline lookup yields CDR1 KGHSH and CDR2 LQKENI. The CDR3 has 18 amino acids.

This clonotype appeared a few times. The J gene is TRBJ2-7, the V gene TRBV4-2, with TRBD2 matching over 11 bases. Germline V gene data show CDR1 as LGHNA and CDR2 as YNFKEQ. V shed 3 bases, J shed 7 bases, and the junction held 17 bases outside the gene matches. The CDR3 is made up of 18 amino acids. The CDR3 region is CASSQQPGLAVTLLEQYF. In DNA form, the CDR3 reads TGTGCCAGCAGCCAGCAACCGGGACTAGCGGTCACACTTTTGGAGCAGTACTTC.

The chain recombines TRBV28 with TRBJ2-5; no firm D call. Germline V gene sequence: CDR1 MDHEN, CDR2 SYDVKM. CDR3 length equals 14 residues. The V and J ends lost 0 bases and 3 bases respectively, with 8 bases between them. CDR3 sequence: CASSLCWGKETQYF. DNA for the CDR3: TGTGCCAGCAGTTTATGCTGGGGAAAAGAGACCCAGTACTTC.

The V call is TRBV20-1, the J call TRBJ2-2; D remains ambiguous. The CDR3 has 17 amino acids. V dropped 0 bases and J dropped 1 base, with 15 bases sitting between them. The V gene's germline CDR1 is DFQATT and CDR2 SNEGSKA (reference sequence). The CDR3 nucleotides read TGCAGTGCTAGAGATCCGTCGGTTCTCGGGAACACCGGGGAGCTGTTTTTT. It is translated as CSARDPSVLGNTGELFF.

The rearrangement joins TRBV14 to TRBJ2-1; 14 nucleotides match TRBD2. Germline-derived CDR1 and CDR2 are SGHDN and FVKESK. The CDR3 is 16 amino acids. Trimming took 4 bases from V and 9 from J; bases not matched to a gene: 8. The DNA for the CDR3 is TGTGCCAGCAGCCCGGGACTAGCGGGAGCCCACCGTGAGCAGTTCTTC. This gives the protein CASSPGLAGAHREQFF.

The rearrangement uses TRBV11-1 and TRBJ2-5; D is unclear. The V and J ends lost 2 bases and 5 bases respectively, with 9 bases between them. The germline CDR1 and CDR2 sequences are SGHAT and FQDESV (reference sequence). The CDR3 is made up of 13 amino acids. DNA of the CDR3: TGTGCCAGCAGCTTAAAGAATTCGGAGACCCAGTACTTC. It translates to CASSLKNSETQYF.

This chain connects TRBV7-2 to TRBJ2-7; D call uncertain. In germline, CDR1 is SGHTA, CDR2 FQGNSA. V was pared by 5 bases and J by 7 bases, with 15 bases between. The CDR3 covers 13 residues. The CDR3 loop reads CASSPGPPGEQYF. CDR3 DNA sequence: TGTGCCAGCAGCCCTGGACCCCCCGGGGAGCAGTACTTC.

The V gene is TRBV12-3 or TRBV12-4, the J gene TRBJ1-2; 7 positions match TRBD1. Unmatched junction bases numbered 13, after V lost 4 bases and J lost 8 bases. This CDR3 contains 15 residues. This CDR3 reads CASSWGQSLFGGYTF. The CDR3 DNA is TGTGCCAGCAGTTGGGGACAGTCTCTTTTTGGCGGCTACACCTTC.

The V and J genes are TRBV6-2 or TRBV6-3 and TRBJ2-7; no clear D. Trimming left V 2 bases short and J 3 bases short, with 11 bases between. This CDR3 is built from 14 residues. Germline loops: CDR1 MNHEY, CDR2 SVGEGT. This CDR3 is CASSYTNFHYEQYF. The CDR3, as DNA: TGTGCCAGCAGTTACACGAATTTTCACTACGAGCAGTACTTC.

The chain uses TRBV10-3 and TRBJ1-2; D might be TRBD1 (5 bases). This CDR3 comprises 15 residues. The V end lost 0 bases, the J end lost 4 bases, and 12 bases lay between the germline ends. Germline V lookup: CDR1 ENHRY, CDR2 SYGVKD. The CDR3 here is CAISESARDSYGYTF. CDR3 nucleotides: TGTGCCATCAGTGAGTCCGCAAGGGACTCCTATGGCTACACCTTC.

This clonotype occurred a few times. The rearrangement uses TRBV5-1 and TRBJ2-1, with 14 bases that match TRBD2. Germline-derived CDR1 and CDR2 are SGHRS and YFSETQ. The CDR3 covers 15 residues. V dropped 6 bases and J dropped 9; count of bases not matched to a gene: 8. CDR3 amino acids: CASNVGLAGGGEQFF. CDR3 bases: TGCGCCAGCAACGTAGGACTAGCGGGAGGAGGTGAGCAGTTCTTC.

This clonotype was seen more than once but under ten times. The rearrangement links TRBV27 to TRBJ1-2; D is unresolved. Deletions cut 5 bases from V and 4 bases from J, with 11 bases between. The germline V gene has CDR1 MNHEY and CDR2 SMNVEV (reference sequence). The CDR3 extends over 13 amino acids. Here the CDR3 reads CASSVDSSYGYTF. The CDR3 DNA sequence: TGTGCCAGCAGTGTCGATTCATCCTATGGCTACACCTTC.